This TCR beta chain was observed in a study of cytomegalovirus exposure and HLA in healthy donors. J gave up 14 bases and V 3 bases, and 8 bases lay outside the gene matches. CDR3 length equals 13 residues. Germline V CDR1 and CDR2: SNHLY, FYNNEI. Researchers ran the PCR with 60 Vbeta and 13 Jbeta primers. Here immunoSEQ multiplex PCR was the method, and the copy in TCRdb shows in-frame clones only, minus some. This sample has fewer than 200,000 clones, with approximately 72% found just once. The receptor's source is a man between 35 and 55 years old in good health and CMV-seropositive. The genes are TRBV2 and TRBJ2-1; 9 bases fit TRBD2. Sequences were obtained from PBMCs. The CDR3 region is CASSDRRGGREFF. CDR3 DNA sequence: TGTGCCAGCAGTGACCGGCGGGGGGGCCGTGAGTTCTTC.